This T cell receptor (beta chain) was identified in a study of OX40 agonist ivuxolimab in advanced cancers. Produced via immunoSEQ multiplex PCR; TCRdb's table is partial and in-frame only. Of about 68,000 clones in the sample, 88% were seen once. Findings and limits, study-wide: Expanded clones were, on average, more numerous in CD8+ T cells than in CD4+.

The CDR3 runs 13 residues. The J segment lost 7 bases and the V segment lost 6 bases, leaving 6 bases of the junction unmatched. Germline V CDR1 and CDR2: MDHEN, SYDVKM. Regarding this clone: As yet, its antigen is unknown.

The chain recombines TRBV28 with TRBJ2-7; TRBD2 agrees at 10 bases. This specimen was CD4+ or CD8+ T cells sorted from blood, taken in a trial of the OX40 agonist ivuxolimab. The TCR originated in an adult with an advanced solid tumor such as melanoma, head and neck, liver or kidney cancer. The CDR3 DNA is TGTGCCAGCAGCTTTCCGGGACTAGCGGAGCAGTACTTC. Its translation is CASSFPGLAEQYF.